These T cell receptor beta chains were read from a single sample in a study of blood T cell repertoires in COVID-19. Using immunoSEQ multiplex PCR, the repertoire was profiled, and TCRdb retains in-frame clones only, with some absent. Of 150,000 to 160,000 clones in the sample, approximately 80% are singletons; the top ten hold approximately 10%. The sample taken for sequencing was peripheral blood. The source of these receptors is a woman aged 45-60 years with acute or convalescent COVID-19. Each CDR3 is given with its conserved first and last residue. D genes are given only for firm matches. Only some rows state a clone size, as once, few, many or a class for expanded clones.

V,size,D,J,DNA,CDR3
TRBV27,.,.,TRBJ1-6,TGTGCCAGCAGTTCGAGTGGAGTCAGTACGGTTAATTCACCCCTCCACTTT,CASSSSGVSTVNSPLHF
TRBV20-1,.,TRBD2,TRBJ2-2,TGCAGTGCTAGTCTAGCGGGCATGAACACCGGGGAGCTGTTTTTT,CSASLAGMNTGELFF
TRBV3-1/TRBV3-2,once,TRBD1,TRBJ2-7,TGTGCCAGCAGCCCCCGGGACAGGGGGGCCGAGCAGTACTTC,CASSPRDRGAEQYF
TRBV4-3,.,.,TRBJ1-4,TGCGCCAGCAGCCAAGCCCGAACTAATGAAAAACTGTTTTTT,CASSQARTNEKLFF
TRBV7-2,.,.,TRBJ1-1,TGTGCCAGCAGCTTAGTGGTCCAGGCTCCAGGGACTGAAGCTTTCTTT,CASSLVVQAPGTEAFF
TRBV3-1/TRBV3-2,.,.,TRBJ1-5,TGTGCCAGCAGCCCTGACAGGTTCCAGCCCCAGCATTTT,CASSPDRFQPQHF
TRBV24-1,few,TRBD1,TRBJ1-2,TGTGCCACCAGTGATTTCAAGGGGGCTTGGTATGGCTACACCTTC,CATSDFKGAWYGYTF
TRBV5-4,.,.,TRBJ1-4,TGTGCCAGCAGCTTGGAACAGGGTCGAGAAAAACTGTTTTTT,CASSLEQGREKLFF
TRBV5-1,.,TRBD1,TRBJ2-7,TGCGCCAGCAGCCGAAGGACAGGGGACGAGCAGTACTTC,CASSRRTGDEQYF
TRBV18,.,TRBD2,TRBJ2-1,TGTGCCAGCTCACCACCGGGGGGGGTTGTCTACAATGAGCAGTTCTTC,CASSPPGGVVYNEQFF
TRBV28,.,TRBD1,TRBJ1-2,TGTGCCAGCAGTTTATCCCGGACAGGGGGGTACTATGGCTACACCTTC,CASSLSRTGGYYGYTF